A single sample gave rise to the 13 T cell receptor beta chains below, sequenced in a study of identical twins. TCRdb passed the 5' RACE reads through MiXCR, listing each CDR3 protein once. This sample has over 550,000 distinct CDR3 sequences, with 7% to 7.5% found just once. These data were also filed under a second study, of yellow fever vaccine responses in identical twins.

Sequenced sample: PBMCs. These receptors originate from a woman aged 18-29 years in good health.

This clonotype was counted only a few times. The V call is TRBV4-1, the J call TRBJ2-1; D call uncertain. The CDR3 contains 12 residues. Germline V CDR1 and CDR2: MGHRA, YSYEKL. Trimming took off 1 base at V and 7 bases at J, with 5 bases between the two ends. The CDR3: CASSQALNEQFF. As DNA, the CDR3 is TGCGCCAGCAGCCAAGCGTTGAATGAGCAGTTCTTC.

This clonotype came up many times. CDR3 sequence: CASSTGTTVTGELFF. The DNA for the CDR3 is TGTGCCAGCAGTACCGGGACTACGGTCACCGGGGAGCTGTTTTTT. This chain links TRBV12-3 or TRBV12-4 with TRBJ2-2; 7 bases line up with TRBD2. The length of the CDR3 is 15 residues. The junction had 7 bases not matched to a gene; V was cut back by 5 bases and J by 4 bases.

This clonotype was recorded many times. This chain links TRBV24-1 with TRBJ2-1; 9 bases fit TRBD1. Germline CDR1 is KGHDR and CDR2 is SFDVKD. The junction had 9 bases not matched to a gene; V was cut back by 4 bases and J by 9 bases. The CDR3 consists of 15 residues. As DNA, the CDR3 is TGTGCCACCAGTGACCCAGGACAGGGGAGGGGTGAGCAGTTCTTC. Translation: CATSDPGQGRGEQFF.

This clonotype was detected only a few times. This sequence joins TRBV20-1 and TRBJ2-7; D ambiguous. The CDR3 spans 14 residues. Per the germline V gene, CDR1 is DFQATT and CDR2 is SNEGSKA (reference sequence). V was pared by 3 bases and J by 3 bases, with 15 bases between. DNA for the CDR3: TGCAGTGCTAGTAGTTTCCGCGAACGCTACGAGCAGTACTTC. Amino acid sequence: CSASSFRERYEQYF.

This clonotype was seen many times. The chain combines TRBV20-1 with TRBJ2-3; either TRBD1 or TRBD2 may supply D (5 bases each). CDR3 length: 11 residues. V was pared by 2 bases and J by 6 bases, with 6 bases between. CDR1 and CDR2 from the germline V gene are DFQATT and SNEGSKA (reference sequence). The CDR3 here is CSARRDDTQYF. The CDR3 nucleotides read TGCAGTGCTAGACGGGACGATACGCAGTATTTT.

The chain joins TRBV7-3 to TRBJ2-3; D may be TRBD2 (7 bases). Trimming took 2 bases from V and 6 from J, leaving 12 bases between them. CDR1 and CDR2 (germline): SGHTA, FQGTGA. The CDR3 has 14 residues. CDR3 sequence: CASSLVGGGDTQYF. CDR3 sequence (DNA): TGTGCCAGCAGCTTAGTGGGAGGGGGGGATACGCAGTATTTT.

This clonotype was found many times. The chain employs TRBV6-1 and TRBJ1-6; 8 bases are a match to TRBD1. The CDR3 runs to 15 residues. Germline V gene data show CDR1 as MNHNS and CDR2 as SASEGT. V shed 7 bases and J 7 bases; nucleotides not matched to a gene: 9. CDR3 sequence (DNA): TGTGCCAGCAAACCCTCGGACAGGGAAAATTCACCCCTCCACTTT. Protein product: CASKPSDRENSPLHF.

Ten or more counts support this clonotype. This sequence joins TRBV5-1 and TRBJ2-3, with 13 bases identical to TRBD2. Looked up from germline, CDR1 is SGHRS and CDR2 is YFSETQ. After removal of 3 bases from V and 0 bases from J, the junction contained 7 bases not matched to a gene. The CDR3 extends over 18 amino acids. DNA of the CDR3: TGCGCCAGCAGCTCGGGACTAGCGGGGAGGACTAGCACAGATACGCAGTATTTT. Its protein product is CASSSGLAGRTSTDTQYF.

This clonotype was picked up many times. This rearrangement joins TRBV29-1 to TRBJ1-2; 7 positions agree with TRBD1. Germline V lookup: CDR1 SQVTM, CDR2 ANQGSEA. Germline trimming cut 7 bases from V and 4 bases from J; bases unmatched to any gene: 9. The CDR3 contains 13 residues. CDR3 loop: CSAQAQGFYGYTF. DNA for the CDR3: TGCAGCGCCCAGGCACAGGGGTTCTATGGCTACACCTTC.

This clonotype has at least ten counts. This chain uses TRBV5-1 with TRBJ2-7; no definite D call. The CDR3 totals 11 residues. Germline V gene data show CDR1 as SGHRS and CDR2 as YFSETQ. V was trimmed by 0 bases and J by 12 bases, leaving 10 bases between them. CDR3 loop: CASSLGASLYF. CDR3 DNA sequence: TGCGCCAGCAGCTTGGGGGCCAGCTTGTACTTC.

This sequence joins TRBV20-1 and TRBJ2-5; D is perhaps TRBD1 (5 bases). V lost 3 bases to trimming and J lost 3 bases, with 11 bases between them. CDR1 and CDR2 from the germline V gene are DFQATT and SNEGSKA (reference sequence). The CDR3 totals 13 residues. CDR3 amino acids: CSARDTTKETQYF. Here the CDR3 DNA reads TGCAGTGCTAGGGACACGACGAAAGAGACCCAGTACTTC.

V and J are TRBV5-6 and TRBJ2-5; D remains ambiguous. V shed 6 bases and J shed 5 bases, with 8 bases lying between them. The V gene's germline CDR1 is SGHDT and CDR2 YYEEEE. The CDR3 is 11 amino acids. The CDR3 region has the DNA TGTGCCAGCACCGCGGAGGAGACCCAGTACTTC. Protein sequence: CASTAEETQYF.

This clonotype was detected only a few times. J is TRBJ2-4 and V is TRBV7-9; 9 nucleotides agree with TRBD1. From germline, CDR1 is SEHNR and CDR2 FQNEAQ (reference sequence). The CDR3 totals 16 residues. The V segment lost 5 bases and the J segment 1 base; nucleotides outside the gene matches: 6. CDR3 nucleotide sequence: TGTGCCAGCAGCCCCACAGGGGGCTTCGCCAAAAACATTCAGTACTTC. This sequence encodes CASSPTGGFAKNIQYF.